This note documents a single T cell receptor beta chain sequence. Here immunoSEQ multiplex PCR was the method, and the copy in TCRdb shows in-frame clones only, minus some. The sample shows some 150,000 clones, about 90% of them seen only once. The record originates from a study of control samples from healthy donors and cancer patients. CDR3 length: 13 residues. Germline CDR1 is SQVTM and CDR2 is ANQGSEA. The J segment lost 4 bases and the V segment lost 4 bases, leaving 5 bases of the junction unmatched. This sequence originates from a man aged 30-40 years in good health. The sample taken for sequencing was blood. The chain is built from TRBV29-1 and TRBJ2-5; 8 bases match TRBD1. The CDR3: CSVVDRARETQYF. The CDR3 region has the DNA TGCAGCGTTGTGGACAGGGCCCGAGAGACCCAGTACTTC.